This T cell receptor beta chain was identified in a study of post-analysis software for immune sequencing data. Across the study: Some patients lacked subtype; others had relapsing-remitting, secondary progressive or progressive-relapsing disease. The study, taken as a whole, reports: Significantly decreased normalized Chao1 diversity was recorded for multiple sclerosis patients relative to controls. Controls had lower frequencies than patients of about 5 TRBV segments, which included TRBV5-6, TRBV5-1 and TRBV20-1.

Details on this clonotype: The target antigen is unknown.

V lost 1 base, J lost 2 bases, and 9 bases lay in between. The CDR3 spans 14 residues. Germline CDR1 and CDR2: SGHRS and YFSETQ. Unique-molecular-identifier-tagged TCR beta cDNA libraries were used. TCRdb re-called the PCR reads through MiXCR, storing one row per CDR3 protein. The data show more than 350,000 distinct CDR3 sequences, 30% to 40% seen once. The origin of this receptor is a girl aged 2 to 10 with multiple sclerosis. The sequenced material came from blood. The genes are TRBV5-1 and TRBJ2-5; the D is unclear. This CDR3 is CASSLNEAQETQYF. The CDR3 DNA reads TGCGCCAGCAGCTTGAATGAAGCTCAAGAGACCCAGTACTTC.